The entry that follows covers one T cell receptor (beta chain) sequence. The target antigen is unknown. This record comes from a study of post-analysis software for immune sequencing data. The overall study: There were relapsing-remitting, secondary progressive and progressive-relapsing multiple sclerosis among the disease courses included. Study results and caveats: Multiple sclerosis patients showed significantly lower normalized Chao1 diversity than controls did.

The authors incorporated unique molecular identifiers into the TCR beta cDNA libraries. TCRdb re-called the PCR reads with MiXCR, one entry per CDR3 protein. In the table there are roughly 600,000 distinct CDR3 sequences, around 40% of which are singletons. This sequence originates from a girl between 5 and 17 years old with multiple sclerosis. The source material was blood.

DNA of the CDR3: TGCGCCAGCAGCTTGGCTAGCTCTTCCTACAATGAGCAGTTCTTC. Protein: CASSLASSSYNEQFF. The chain carries TRBV5-1 and TRBJ2-1; D may be TRBD2 (5 bases). The CDR3 runs to 15 residues. Trimming took off 0 bases at V and 1 base at J, with 8 bases between the two ends. CDR1 and CDR2 from the germline V gene are SGHRS and YFSETQ. Drawing the rest from reference TRBV5-1 and TRBJ2-1, the complete variable domain is KAGVTQTPRYLIKTRGQQVTLSCSPISGHRSVSWYQQTPGQGLQFLFEYFSETQRNKGNFPGRFSGRQFSNSRSEMNVSTLELGDSALYLCASSLASSSYNEQFFGPGTRLTVL.